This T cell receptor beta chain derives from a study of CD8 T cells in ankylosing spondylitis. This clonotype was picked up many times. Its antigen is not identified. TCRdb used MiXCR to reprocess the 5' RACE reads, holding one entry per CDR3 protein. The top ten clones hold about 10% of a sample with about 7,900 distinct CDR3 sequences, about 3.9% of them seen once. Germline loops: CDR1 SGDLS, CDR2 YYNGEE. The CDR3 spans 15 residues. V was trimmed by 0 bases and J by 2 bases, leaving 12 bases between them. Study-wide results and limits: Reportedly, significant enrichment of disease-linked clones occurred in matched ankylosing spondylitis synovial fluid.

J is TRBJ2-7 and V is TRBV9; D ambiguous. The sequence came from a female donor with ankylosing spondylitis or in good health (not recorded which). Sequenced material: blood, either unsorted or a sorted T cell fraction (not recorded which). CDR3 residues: CASSVGTAGAYEQYF. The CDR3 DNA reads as TGTGCCAGCAGCGTAGGAACGGCAGGAGCCTACGAGCAGTACTTC.